One T cell receptor (beta chain) is described in this entry. The antigen remains undetermined. The data originate from a study of T cell responses to AZD1222 COVID-19 vaccine. Study-level findings and limits: Clonal diversity was possibly underestimated, and white British individuals and females predominated among donors.

V lost 4 bases to trimming and J lost 4 bases, with 11 bases between them. Germline-derived CDR1 and CDR2 are MNHEY and SMNVEV (reference sequence). The CDR3 consists of 14 residues. Method: immunoSEQ multiplex PCR; TCRdb's copy keeps in-frame clones and lacks some. The sample has 100,000 to 150,000 clones, 85% to 90% seen once. The source of this sequence is an adult in good health. The rearrangement links TRBV27 to TRBJ2-1; D is undetermined. Sequences were derived from peripheral blood, sampled on day 0 of MenACWY control vaccination. This CDR3 is CASSSRARYNEQFF. The CDR3 DNA sequence: TGTGCCAGCAGTTCTCGGGCCAGGTACAATGAGCAGTTCTTC.